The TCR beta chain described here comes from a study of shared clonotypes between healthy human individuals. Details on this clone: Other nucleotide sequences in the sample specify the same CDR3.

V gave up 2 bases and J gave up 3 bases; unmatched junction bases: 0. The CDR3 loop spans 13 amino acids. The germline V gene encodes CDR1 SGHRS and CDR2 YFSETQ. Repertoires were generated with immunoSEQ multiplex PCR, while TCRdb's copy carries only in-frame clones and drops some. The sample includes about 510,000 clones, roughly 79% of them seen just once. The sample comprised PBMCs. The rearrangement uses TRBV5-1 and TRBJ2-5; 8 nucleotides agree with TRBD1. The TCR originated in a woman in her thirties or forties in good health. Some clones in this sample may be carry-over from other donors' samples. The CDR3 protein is CASSLQGEETQYF. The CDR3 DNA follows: TGCGCCAGCAGCTTACAGGGGGAAGAGACCCAGTACTTC.